These 18 T cell receptor beta chains were sequenced from one sample in a study of shared T cell receptors in the human thymus. Profiling relied on immunoSEQ multiplex PCR, and the TCRdb table lists in-frame clones only, not all of them. The data hold over 450,000 clones, with approximately 80% observed a single time. The sample was also linked to a second study, of human thymus T cells.

Sequenced sample: thymocytes. These receptors came from a boy under two years old with a congenital heart defect.

V and J are TRBV28 and TRBJ2-6, with a weak D call TRBD2 (6 bases). The germline gives CDR1 MDHEN, CDR2 SYDVKM. V lost 6 bases and J lost 4, with 13 bases in between. The CDR3 extends over 15 amino acids. The CDR3 coding sequence is TGTGCCAGCAGGCCCACTAGCTTCGGGGCCAACGTCCTGACTTTC. This encodes CASRPTSFGANVLTF.

The chain couples TRBV11-3 to TRBJ2-7; 8 bases match TRBD1. The CDR3 is 17 residues long. Trimming at V came to 0 bases and at J to 2 bases, leaving 9 bases not matched to a gene. Per the germline V gene, CDR1 is SGHNT and CDR2 is YENEEA. The CDR3 region has the DNA TGTGCCAGCAGCTTAGATTCTGCAGGGGGCGACACCTACGAGCAGTACTTC. It codes for CASSLDSAGGDTYEQYF.

The genes are TRBV27 and TRBJ2-1; 11 bases map to TRBD2. Looked up from germline, CDR1 is MNHEY and CDR2 is SMNVEV (reference sequence). The CDR3 spans 17 residues. V lost 4 bases, J lost 5 bases, and 10 bases stayed unmatched. CDR3 in DNA: TGTGCCAGCAGTTATAGCGGGAGGGCCTTCGGGGACAATGAGCAGTTCTTC. It specifies CASSYSGRAFGDNEQFF.

This chain uses TRBV7-9 with TRBJ1-5; 8 nucleotides agree with TRBD1. CDR1 is SEHNR, CDR2 FQNEAQ, per germline (reference sequence). This CDR3 region has 18 residues. The V and J ends lost 0 bases and 0 bases, in that order; junction bases with no gene match: 7. Here the CDR3 reads CASSLAGQGLYSNQPQHF. The CDR3 bases are TGTGCCAGCAGCTTAGCCGGACAGGGTCTATATAGCAATCAGCCCCAGCATTTT.

The chain joins TRBV19 to TRBJ2-7; TRBD2 agrees at 14 bases. The CDR3 runs to 19 residues. V dropped 1 base and J dropped 5; count of bases not matched to a gene: 13. CDR1 and CDR2 (germline): LNHDA, SQIVND (reference sequence). The CDR3 region is CASSIARLAGGVPIDEQYF. In DNA form, the CDR3 reads TGTGCCAGTAGTATAGCCCGACTAGCGGGAGGGGTCCCTATCGACGAGCAGTACTTC.

The rearrangement links TRBV9 to TRBJ2-1; 12 bases are a match to TRBD2. Germline values: CDR1 SGDLS, CDR2 YYNGEE. J was trimmed by 3 bases and V by 4 bases; bases with no gene match: 5. The CDR3 contains 16 residues. In nucleotides, the CDR3 is TGTGCCAGCAGCTCTCCACTAGCGGGGGGCTACAATGAGCAGTTCTTC. It is translated as CASSSPLAGGYNEQFF. The full variable domain, rest sourced from reference TRBV9 and TRBJ2-1, is DSGVTQTPKHLITATGQRVTLRCSPRSGDLSVYWYQQSLDQGLQFLIQYYNGEERAKGNILERFSAQQFPDLHSELNLSSLELGDSALYFCASSSPLAGGYNEQFFGPGTRLTVL.

This clone has a single count. The chain couples TRBV14 to TRBJ1-1, with D tentatively TRBD1 (6 bases). Germline CDR1 and CDR2: SGHDN and FVKESK. The CDR3 totals 17 residues. The germline V and J ends were trimmed by 0 bases and 2 bases, with 16 bases remaining between them. The CDR3 loop reads CASSQEPFRTENTEAFF. The CDR3, as DNA: TGTGCCAGCAGCCAAGAGCCTTTTCGGACAGAAAACACTGAAGCTTTCTTT.

This CDR3 is CASRATGGNYGYTF. In nucleotides, the CDR3 is TGTGCCAGCAGGGCGACAGGGGGTAACTATGGCTACACCTTC. V and J are TRBV28 and TRBJ1-2; TRBD1 matches at 9 bases. CDR1 is MDHEN, CDR2 SYDVKM, per germline. Germline trimming cut 6 bases from V and 1 base from J; bases unmatched to any gene: 3. The CDR3 loop spans 14 amino acids.

The genes are TRBV28 and TRBJ2-7; the D is unclear. Germline CDR1 reads MDHEN; CDR2 reads SYDVKM. V was trimmed by 3 bases and J by 3 bases, leaving 21 bases between them. The CDR3 totals 17 residues. CDR3 in amino acids: CASSFGPPFRHDYEQYF. In nucleotides, the CDR3 is TGTGCCAGCAGTTTTGGGCCCCCGTTTAGACATGACTACGAGCAGTACTTC.

J is TRBJ2-1 and V is TRBV6-1, with 8 positions matching TRBD2. CDR1 and CDR2 (germline): MNHNS, SASEGT. The CDR3 contains 14 residues. The ends lost 10 bases at V and 6 bases at J; junction bases unmatched: 11. The CDR3: CATSGSAPLNEQFF. The CDR3 region has the DNA TGTGCCACCAGCGGGAGTGCCCCCCTCAATGAGCAGTTCTTC.

This clone was recorded only once. The rearrangement uses TRBV14 and TRBJ2-1, with 14 bases lining up with TRBD2. CDR1 is SGHDN and CDR2 is FVKESK in the germline V gene. V was clipped by 5 bases and J by 10 bases; unmatched bases: 13. This CDR3 spans 17 amino acids. This CDR3 reads CASSYSTGLAGVGEQFF. In DNA form, the CDR3 reads TGTGCCAGCAGCTACAGTACGGGACTAGCGGGAGTTGGGGAGCAGTTCTTC.

The genes are TRBV7-8 and TRBJ1-4; 7 bases line up with TRBD1. V shed 5 bases, J shed 3 bases, and the junction held 3 bases outside the gene matches. The CDR3 is 14 residues long. Germline V lookup: CDR1 SGHVS, CDR2 FQNEAQ. The CDR3 sequence is CASSPGTANEKLFF. As DNA, the CDR3 is TGTGCCAGCAGCCCCGGGACAGCTAATGAAAAACTGTTTTTT.

The chain couples TRBV18 to TRBJ1-5; 8 positions match TRBD1. V was pared by 5 bases and J by 4 bases, with 7 bases of the junction left unmatched. CDR3 size: 15 residues. CDR1 and CDR2 (germline): KGHSH, LQKENI. CDR3 sequence: CASSFGQGPNQPQHF. CDR3 nucleotide sequence: TGTGCCAGCTCATTCGGACAGGGCCCGAATCAGCCCCAGCATTTT. Full variable domain (missing parts from reference TRBV18 and TRBJ1-5): NAGVMQNPRHLVRRRGQEARLRCSPMKGHSHVYWYRQLPEEGLKFMVYLQKENIIDESGMPKERFSAEFPKEGPSILRIQQVVRGDSAAYFCASSFGQGPNQPQHFGDGTRLSIL.

This clone showed up just a few times. This chain connects TRBV4-3 to TRBJ1-3; 7 bases agree with TRBD1. Germline V gene data show CDR1 as LGHNA and CDR2 as YSLEER. J gave up 2 bases and V 2 bases, and 0 bases lay outside the gene matches. This CDR3 contains 14 residues. This CDR3 reads CASSQQGAGNTIYF. DNA of the CDR3: TGCGCCAGCAGCCAACAGGGGGCTGGAAACACCATATATTTT.

The CDR3 coding sequence is TGTGCCAGCAGCCCCAGAGGACTAGCGGGAGGTGAGCAGTTCTTC. Protein sequence: CASSPRGLAGGEQFF. This chain connects TRBV9 to TRBJ2-1; 14 positions match TRBD2. CDR1 is SGDLS, CDR2 YYNGEE, per germline. The CDR3 sequence is 15 residues long. V was pared by 4 bases and J by 9 bases, with 6 bases of the junction left unmatched.

This clone has more than one count but fewer than ten. The chain combines TRBV28 with TRBJ2-7, with 8 bases identical to TRBD1. V shed 5 bases, J shed 6 bases, and the junction held 6 bases outside the gene matches. The CDR3 totals 13 residues. Germline assignment: CDR1 MDHEN and CDR2 SYDVKM. This chain's CDR3 is CASSPRTGCEQYF. CDR3 nucleotide sequence: TGTGCCAGCAGTCCCCGGACAGGGTGCGAGCAGTACTTC.

On this clone: This sample includes further DNA sequences coding for the same CDR3. V is TRBV27 and J is TRBJ2-1, with TRBD1 identical over 8 bases. Germline V CDR1 and CDR2: MNHEY, SMNVEV (reference sequence). The CDR3 consists of 14 residues. V shed 5 bases and J 5 bases; nucleotides not matched to a gene: 5. DNA of the CDR3: TGTGCCAGCAGTCCGTTGACAGGGGACAATGAGCAGTTCTTC. It yields the protein CASSPLTGDNEQFF.

The chain couples TRBV15 to TRBJ2-3, with TRBD2 matching over 8 bases. J was trimmed by 4 bases and V by 5 bases; bases with no gene match: 8. Germline V gene data show CDR1 as LNHNV and CDR2 as YYDKDF (reference sequence). The CDR3 covers 15 residues. For the CDR3, the DNA is TGTGCCACCAGCCAAAGCGGGAGCGGCGCAGATACGCAGTATTTT. It yields the protein CATSQSGSGADTQYF.